These T cell receptor beta chains were read from a single sample in a study of tumor-infiltrating lymphocytes in primary liver carcinoma. Using its own MiXCR run on the multiplex PCR reads, TCRdb lists one record per CDR3 protein. Seen here are 85,000 to 100,000 distinct CDR3 sequences, 55% to 75% observed once, and the top ten hold about 27%. The specimen sequenced was tumor-adjacent normal liver tissue. All receptors come from a man between 35 and 55 years old with primary liver carcinoma and hepatitis B virus infection. Both conserved end residues are part of each CDR3. A D gene is named only where the DNA matches it firmly. Only some rows state a clone size, as once, few, many or a class for expanded clones.

V	size	J	D	DNA	CDR3
TRBV11-2	NA	TRBJ2-2	NA	TGTGTCAGCAGCACCACGGCAGTTTGGAACACCGGGGAGCTGTTTTTT	CVSSTTAVWNTGELFF
TRBV24-1	few	TRBJ2-1	TRBD2	TGTGCCACCAGTCCCCGGACTAGCAAAGGCAATGAGCAGTTCTTC	CATSPRTSKGNEQFF
TRBV11-2	NA	TRBJ2-4	NA	TGTGTCAGCAGCCCTTCGGCCCTCGGGGGCAAAAACATTCAGTACTTC	CVSSPSALGGKNIQYF
TRBV11-2	NA	TRBJ2-4	NA	TGTGCCAGCACCTTAGCCCGAGAAAACATTCAGTACTTC	CASTLARENIQYF
TRBV13	many	TRBJ2-7	NA	TGTGCCAGCAGCCCCTCTAACGTTAACTACGAGCAGTACTTC	CASSPSNVNYEQYF
TRBV11-2	NA	TRBJ2-3	TRBD1	TGTACCAGCAGCTCGGTCCCGGGACAGGGAGATACGCTGTATTTT	CTSSSVPGQGDTLYF
TRBV5-5	NA	TRBJ2-7	TRBD2	TGTGCCAGCAGCTTGAACTTAGTGGGAGGGTTGACCTACGAGCAGTACTTC	CASSLNLVGGLTYEQYF
TRBV6-1	many	TRBJ2-5	NA	TGTGCCAGCAGATCGCGCTTTATTCAAGAGACCCAGTACTTC	CASRSRFIQETQYF
TRBV11-2	NA	TRBJ2-7	TRBD2	TGTACCAGCAGCTTAGCGGGATGCTTTACCGAGCAGTACTTC	CTSSLAGCFTEQYF
TRBV7-2	NA	TRBJ2-1	NA	TGTGCCAGCAGCTCGATGGAGATTCTGCAGCAGTTCTTC	CASSSMEILQQFF
TRBV5-1	NA	TRBJ2-3	NA	TGCGCCAGGACGCCGCTCGGACAGCGCCTCTACGATACGCAGTATTTT	CARTPLGQRLYDTQYF
TRBV5-1	NA	TRBJ2-1	NA	TGCGCCAGCAGCCCGGTGGGGGGCCGAAACAATGAGCAGTTCTTC	CASSPVGGRNNEQFF
TRBV11-2	NA	TRBJ1-2	TRBD1	TGTGCCAGCAGCAACTCGACAGGGAACTTTGACTACACCTTC	CASSNSTGNFDYTF
TRBV12-3/TRBV12-4	many	TRBJ1-1	NA	TGTGCCAGCAGTTCAGCCTGGGGGACATCAATGAACACTGAAGCTTTCTTT	CASSSAWGTSMNTEAFF
TRBV11-2	NA	TRBJ2-3	NA	TGTGTCAACAGCTTAGAGGGCAGCAGGGATACGCAGTATTTT	CVNSLEGSRDTQYF
TRBV14	many	TRBJ2-1	NA	TGTGCCAGCAGCCAAAGAGGCCCGGGCTCCTACAATGAGCAGTTCTTC	CASSQRGPGSYNEQFF
TRBV7-2	few	TRBJ2-7	NA	TGTGCCAGCAGCTTAGCTAGTCTCCTCGGAGAGCAGTACTTC	CASSLASLLGEQYF
TRBV6-6	NA	TRBJ1-6	NA	TGTTCCAGCGGTTACCAGGGTAGGAATTCACCCCTCCACTTT	CSSGYQGRNSPLHF
TRBV11-2	NA	TRBJ2-7	NA	TGTGCCAACAGTCAATCCTACGAGCAGTACTTC	CANSQSYEQYF
TRBV25-1	NA	TRBJ2-7	NA	TGTGCCAGCGGTGAATGGCAGCTCGTCTACGAGCAGTACTTC	CASGEWQLVYEQYF
TRBV6-5	NA	TRBJ1-2	NA	TGTGCCAGCAGTTACGCCGGGGACATGGGGGGTGGCTACACCTTC	CASSYAGDMGGGYTF
TRBV5-1	NA	TRBJ1-4	NA	TGCGCCAGCAACAATGGGAACGGGCTAGAAAAACTGTTTTTT	CASNNGNGLEKLFF
TRBV11-2	medium-sized	TRBJ2-3	NA	TGTGCCAGCAGCTTTCGGGACAGCACAGATACGCAGTATTTT	CASSFRDSTDTQYF
TRBV29-1	NA	TRBJ2-1	NA	TGCAGCGTTGATGCCAATGGCAATGAGCAGTTCTTC	CSVDANGNEQFF
TRBV12-3/TRBV12-4	NA	TRBJ2-7	NA	TGTGCCAGCAGCACGACAGGAGTCTACGAGCGGTACTTT	CASSTTGVYERYF
TRBV11-2	NA	TRBJ2-3	TRBD2	TGTGCCTCAGTGAAGCGGGGCAGTACAGATACGCAGTATTTT	CASVKRGSTDTQYF
TRBV28	NA	TRBJ2-4	NA	TGTGCCAGCAGTTTAAGTAGGGGCAGGAGTCAGTACTTC	CASSLSRGRSQYF
TRBV11-2	NA	TRBJ2-2	TRBD2	TGTGTCAGCAGCCTGGACCGGAGGGAGGGCCTTTCGAACACCGGGGAGCTGTTTTTT	CVSSLDRREGLSNTGELFF
TRBV28	NA	TRBJ1-6	NA	TGTGCCACCGCTAAAGCGGGGATGACTTCACCCCTCCACTTT	CATAKAGMTSPLHF
TRBV2	once	TRBJ1-5	NA	TGTGTCAGCAGTGAATGGGGGAATAGCAATCAGCCCCAGCATTTT	CVSSEWGNSNQPQHF
TRBV9	NA	TRBJ2-7	TRBD2	TGTGCCAGCAGCGTACTAGCGGGAGGTCCCTACGAGCAGTACTTC	CASSVLAGGPYEQYF
TRBV6-1	many	TRBJ2-1	NA	TGTGCCAGCAGTGAATTATTGGCGGTTCAGTACAATGAGCAGTTCTTC	CASSELLAVQYNEQFF
TRBV13	many	TRBJ1-2	NA	TGTGCCAGCAGCTTAGACAGGGACTATGGCTACACCTTC	CASSLDRDYGYTF
TRBV5-4	NA	TRBJ2-3	NA	TGTGCTAGCAGCTTGGCAGACGATACGCAGTATTTT	CASSLADDTQYF